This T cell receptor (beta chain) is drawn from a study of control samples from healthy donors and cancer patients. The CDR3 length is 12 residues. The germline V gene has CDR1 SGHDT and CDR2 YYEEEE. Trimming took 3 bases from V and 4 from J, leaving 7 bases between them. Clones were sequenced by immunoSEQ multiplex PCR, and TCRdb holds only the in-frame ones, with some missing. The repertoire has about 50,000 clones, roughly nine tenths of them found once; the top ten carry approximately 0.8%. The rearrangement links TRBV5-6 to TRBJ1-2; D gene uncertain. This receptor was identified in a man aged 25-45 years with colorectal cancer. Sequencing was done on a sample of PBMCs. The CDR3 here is CASSSGSYGYTF. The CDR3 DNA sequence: TGTGCCAGCAGCTCGGGGAGCTATGGCTACACCTTC.